These 9 T cell receptor beta chains originate from one sample sequenced in a study of T cell responses to AZD1222 COVID-19 vaccine. Generated by immunoSEQ multiplex PCR, the TCRdb table keeps only in-frame clones and is missing some. The table lists 75,000 to 95,000 clones, about nine tenths of them singletons. Sequenced material: peripheral blood, taken 28 days after the second dose of the MenACWY control vaccine. Source of these receptors: an adult who received the MenACWY meningococcal vaccine as a control.

The V and J genes are TRBV19 and TRBJ1-2, with TRBD1 identical over 8 bases. The ends lost 5 bases at V and 7 bases at J; junction bases unmatched: 9. Per the germline V gene, CDR1 is LNHDA and CDR2 is SQIVND (reference sequence). The CDR3 is made up of 14 amino acids. The CDR3 region has the DNA TGTGCCAGTAGTTTGACCCAGGGGGCAGGTGGCTACACCTTC. It translates to CASSLTQGAGGYTF. The full variable domain, its missing parts supplied by reference TRBV19 and TRBJ1-2, is DGGITQSPKYLFRKEGQNVTLSCEQNLNHDAMYWYRQDPGQGLRLIYYSQIVNDFQKGDIAEGYSVSREKKESFPLTVTSAQKNPTAFYLCASSLTQGAGGYTFGSGTRLTVV.

The chain combines TRBV27 with TRBJ1-1; D is unclear. Deletions cut 3 bases from V and 1 base from J, with 6 bases between. In germline, CDR1 is MNHEY, CDR2 SMNVEV (reference sequence). The CDR3 totals 13 residues. The CDR3 loop is CASSLSRNTEAFF. The CDR3 nucleotides read TGTGCCAGCAGTTTGTCCAGGAACACTGAAGCTTTCTTT.

This chain connects TRBV28 to TRBJ2-3; D ambiguous. The germline CDR1 and CDR2 sequences are MDHEN and SYDVKM. This CDR3 contains 16 residues. Trimming took off 1 base at V and 0 bases at J, with 11 bases between the two ends. CDR3 residues: CASSLLGFSSTDTQYF. CDR3 nucleotides: TGTGCCAGCAGTTTATTGGGGTTTTCTAGCACAGATACGCAGTATTTT.

The chain employs TRBV5-6 and TRBJ2-1; 9 nucleotides align to TRBD1. The CDR3 contains 15 residues. Trimming at V came to 4 bases and at J to 0 bases, leaving 2 bases not matched to a gene. Germline CDR1 SGHDT, CDR2 YYEEEE. Here the CDR3 reads CASSRDRDSYNEQFF. The CDR3 region has the DNA TGTGCCAGCAGCCGGGACAGGGACTCCTACAATGAGCAGTTCTTC.

The chain carries TRBV5-1 and TRBJ2-3; TRBD2 aligns across 7 bases. The CDR3 loop spans 16 amino acids. Unmatched junction bases numbered 8, after V lost 0 bases and J lost 4 bases. Germline CDR1 and CDR2: SGHRS and YFSETQ. The DNA of the CDR3 is TGCGCCAGCAGCTTGGCTAGCGGAGGGCTTGCAGATACGCAGTATTTT. As protein: CASSLASGGLADTQYF.

This chain joins TRBV6-5 and TRBJ2-1, with 7 bases that match TRBD2. The CDR3 is 15 amino acids. Losses at the gene ends were 3 bases for V and 7 bases for J; bases not matched to a gene: 9. The V gene's germline CDR1 is MNHEY and CDR2 SVGAGI. The CDR3 sequence: CASSYSGGTGNEQFF. The CDR3 DNA sequence: TGTGCCAGCAGTTATTCCGGGGGGACCGGAAATGAGCAGTTCTTC.

The rearrangement uses TRBV5-1 and TRBJ1-3; the D gene is possibly TRBD1 (6 bases). CDR3 length: 15 amino acids. The V gene lost 4 bases and the J gene lost 2 bases, with 13 bases spanning the gap. Germline assignment: CDR1 SGHRS and CDR2 YFSETQ. The CDR3: CASSPDSVAGNTIYF. Here the CDR3 DNA reads TGCGCCAGCAGCCCGGACAGTGTTGCTGGAAACACCATATATTTT.

The chain is built from TRBV5-5 and TRBJ1-6; TRBD1 might be the D (5 bases). Trimming stripped 5 bases from V and 9 bases from J, with 15 bases between. The CDR3 totals 14 residues. Germline V gene data show CDR1 as SGHKS and CDR2 as YYEKEE (reference sequence). The CDR3 here is CASSQGIQGSPLHF. The CDR3 bases are TGTGCCAGCAGTCAGGGAATTCAAGGTTCACCCCTCCACTTT.

The V gene is TRBV11-2, the J gene TRBJ1-3, with D hard to call. The CDR3 spans 14 residues. Germline assignment: CDR1 SGHAT and CDR2 FQNNGV. V was pared by 3 bases and J by 1 base, with 7 bases between. The CDR3 DNA is TGTGCCAGCAGCTTTGGTGTATCTGGAAACACCATATATTTT. Protein sequence: CASSFGVSGNTIYF.